This TCR beta chain originates from a study of low-dose radiotherapy and immunotherapy resistance in tumors. Turning to the study itself: On an every-two-weeks schedule, patients received intravenous nivolumab 240 mg, along with ipilimumab 1 mg/kg every six weeks.

As to this clonotype: With a far larger clone one base away, a read error is the likely cause.

As for time point: before trial treatment. Donors were administered nivolumab, ipilimumab, aspirin and low-dose cyclophosphamide, together with low-dose radiotherapy. The presence of advanced solid tumors lacking tumor-infiltrating lymphocytes characterized eligible patients. TRAV and TRBV primers primed cDNA for both TCRalpha and TCRbeta. The PCR that amplified TCRs ran for about 20 cycles, relying on a constant-region primer and a V-primer adapter. In vitro transcription was used to amplify the isolated mRNA. TCRdb fed the reads into MiXCR, producing one record per CDR3 protein. The repertoire holds over 55,000 distinct CDR3 sequences, with 30% to 40% as singletons. This CDR3 has 12 amino acids. Germline CDR1 reads MNHNY; CDR2 reads SVGAGI (reference sequence).

The receptor was isolated from a female donor with ovarian cancer. V and J are TRBV6-6 and TRBJ2-2; perhaps TRBD1 as D (5 bases). Sequencing used PBMCs, obtained before treatment. The CDR3 loop is CGSSYRSGELFF. In nucleotides, the CDR3 is TGTGGCAGCAGTTACAGGTCCGGGGAGCTGTTTTTT.